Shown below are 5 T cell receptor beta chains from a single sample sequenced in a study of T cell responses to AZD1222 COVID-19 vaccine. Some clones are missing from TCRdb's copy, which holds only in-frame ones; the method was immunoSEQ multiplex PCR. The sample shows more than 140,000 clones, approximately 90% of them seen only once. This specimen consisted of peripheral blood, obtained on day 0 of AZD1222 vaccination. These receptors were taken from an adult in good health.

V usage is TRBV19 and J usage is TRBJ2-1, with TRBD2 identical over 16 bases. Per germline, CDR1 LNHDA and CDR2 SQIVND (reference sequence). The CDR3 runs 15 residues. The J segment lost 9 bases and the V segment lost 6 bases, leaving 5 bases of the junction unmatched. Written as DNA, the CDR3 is TGTGCCAGTAGCGTCGGGACTAGCGGGAGGGGTGAGCAGTTCTTC. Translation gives CASSVGTSGRGEQFF.

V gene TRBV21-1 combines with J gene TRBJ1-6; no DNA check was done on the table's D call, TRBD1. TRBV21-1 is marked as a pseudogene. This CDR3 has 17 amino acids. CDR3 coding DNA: TGTGCCAGCAGCAACGGACAGAGGCCCTCCTATAATTCACCCCTCCACTTT. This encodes CASSNGQRPSYNSPLHF.

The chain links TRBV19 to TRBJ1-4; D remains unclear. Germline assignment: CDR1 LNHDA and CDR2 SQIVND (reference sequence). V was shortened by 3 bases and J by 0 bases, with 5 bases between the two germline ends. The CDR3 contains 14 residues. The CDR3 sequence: CASSISATNEKLFF. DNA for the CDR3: TGTGCCAGTAGTATTTCGGCAACTAATGAAAAACTGTTTTTT.

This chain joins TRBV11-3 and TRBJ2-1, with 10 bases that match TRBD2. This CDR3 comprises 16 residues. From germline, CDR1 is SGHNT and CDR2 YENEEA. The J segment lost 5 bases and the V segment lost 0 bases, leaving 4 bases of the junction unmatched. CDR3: CASSLDVAGGHNEQFF. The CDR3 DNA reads TGTGCCAGCAGCTTAGATGTAGCGGGAGGCCACAATGAGCAGTTCTTC.

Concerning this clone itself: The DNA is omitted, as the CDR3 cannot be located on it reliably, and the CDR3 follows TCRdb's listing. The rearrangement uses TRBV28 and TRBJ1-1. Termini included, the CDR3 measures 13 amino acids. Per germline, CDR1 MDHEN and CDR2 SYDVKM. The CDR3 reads CASSSSASSEAFF.